The rows below give T cell receptor beta chains drawn from one sample of a study of T cell responses to AZD1222 COVID-19 vaccine. The method was immunoSEQ multiplex PCR; TCRdb's version includes in-frame clones alone and lacks a portion of them. Here the sample spans approximately 110,000 clones, 82% being singletons. Sequencing used peripheral blood, obtained on day 0 of AZD1222 vaccination. These receptors originate from an adult in good health. Both conserved end residues are part of each CDR3. D genes are given only for firm matches. Clone size is stated in some rows and not others, as once, few, many or a class when expanded.

TRBJ2-1	TRBV7-2	TRBD2	-	CASSLQRSGLAFF	TGTGCCAGCAGCTTACAGAGATCCGGACTAGCATTCTTC
TRBJ2-3	TRBV5-1	-	-	CASSLIGGSDTQYF	TGCGCCAGCAGCTTGATAGGGGGTTCAGATACGCAGTATTTT
TRBJ1-2	TRBV18	-	-	CASSQRGDDYGYTF	TGTGCCAGCTCACAGAGGGGAGATGACTATGGCTACACCTTC
TRBJ2-2	TRBV2	-	-	CASRREYGELFF	TGTGCCAGCAGAAGGGAGTACGGGGAGCTGTTTTTT
TRBJ1-4	TRBV27	-	-	CASGRGGVEKLFF	TGTGCCAGCGGAAGAGGAGGGGTGGAAAAACTGTTTTTT
TRBJ2-1	TRBV6-5	-	-	CASRLIDRRSKQFF	TGTGCCAGCAGGCTGATAGACAGGCGCTCGAAGCAGTTCTTC
TRBJ2-1	TRBV5-5	-	few	CASSSFGGQGRNEQFF	TGTGCCAGCAGCTCGTTTGGAGGCCAGGGACGTAATGAGCAGTTCTTC
TRBJ2-7	TRBV5-1	TRBD2	once	CASSLGGSGYEQYF	TGCGCCAGCAGCTTGGGCGGGAGCGGCTACGAGCAGTACTTC
TRBJ1-1	TRBV18	-	-	CASSPQGAEAFF	TGTGCCAGCTCACCACAGGGGGCTGAAGCTTTCTTT
TRBJ1-5	TRBV7-2	TRBD1	-	CASSLGPRQGAQPQHF	TGTGCCAGCAGCTTAGGTCCGCGTCAGGGGGCCCAGCCCCAGCATTTT
TRBJ2-7	TRBV7-3	TRBD1	-	CASSLTRQGFQYF	TGTGCCAGCAGCTTAACGAGACAGGGGTTCCAGTACTTC
TRBJ2-3	TRBV10-2	TRBD2	-	CASSVAGVTDTQYF	TGCGCCAGCAGTGTAGCGGGGGTCACAGATACGCAGTATTTT
TRBJ2-5	TRBV13	TRBD1	-	CASIDRAQETQYF	TGTGCCAGCATCGACAGGGCCCAAGAGACCCAGTACTTC
TRBJ2-2	TRBV12-3/TRBV12-4	-	-	CASKQNTGELFF	TGTGCCAGCAAACAGAACACCGGGGAGCTGTTTTTT
TRBJ1-5	TRBV27	-	-	CASRGLDQPQHF	TGTGCCAGCAGGGGTTTGGATCAGCCCCAGCATTTT
TRBJ1-6	TRBV2	-	-	CASSFNSPLHF	TGTGCCAGCAGCTTTAATTCACCCCTCCACTTT
TRBJ1-2	TRBV4-3	TRBD1	-	CASSQGQGWGYTF	TGCGCCAGCAGCCAAGGACAGGGCTGGGGCTACACCTTC
TRBJ2-7	TRBV5-1	-	once	CASKYIPVGAGGGEQYF	TGCGCCAGCAAGTACATCCCGGTGGGGGCCGGAGGAGGGGAGCAGTACTTC
TRBJ2-7	TRBV19	TRBD1	-	CASSMGQGSHEQYF	TGTGCCAGTAGTATGGGACAGGGGTCCCACGAGCAGTACTTC
TRBJ2-5	TRBV6-2/TRBV6-3	-	-	CASSYGETQYF	TGTGCCAGCAGTTACGGAGAGACCCAGTACTTC
TRBJ2-1	TRBV10-3	-	-	CAISESHRVKDYNEQFF	TGTGCCATCAGTGAGTCTCACAGGGTAAAGGACTACAATGAGCAGTTCTTC
TRBJ1-1	TRBV7-2	-	-	CASSSSIQDTEAFF	TGTGCCAGCAGCTCCTCCATCCAGGACACTGAAGCTTTCTTT
TRBJ1-3	TRBV3-1/TRBV3-2	-	-	CASSQGQFSGNTIYF	TGTGCCAGCAGCCAAGGACAGTTTTCTGGAAACACCATATATTTT
TRBJ2-2	TRBV2	TRBD1	-	CASIQDREGTGELFF	TGTGCCAGCATTCAAGACAGGGAAGGAACCGGGGAGCTGTTTTTT
TRBJ2-1	TRBV5-1	TRBD2	-	CASSLGLAHDEQFF	TGCGCCAGCAGCTTGGGACTAGCCCACGATGAGCAGTTCTTC
TRBJ1-2	TRBV7-9	TRBD1	-	CASSPTRDRINYGYTF	TGTGCCAGCAGCCCTACCCGGGACAGGATCAACTATGGCTACACCTTC
TRBJ2-3	TRBV19	TRBD2	-	CASSISAGGLSDTQYF	TGTGCCAGTAGTATCAGTGCGGGGGGGTTATCAGATACGCAGTATTTT
TRBJ2-5	TRBV9	TRBD2	-	CASSVAGGGDQETQYF	TGTGCCAGCAGCGTAGCTGGCGGGGGGGACCAAGAGACCCAGTACTTC
TRBJ2-2	TRBV3-1/TRBV3-2	-	-	CASSPKGRTNTGELFF	TGTGCCAGCAGCCCTAAAGGGCGGACGAACACCGGGGAGCTGTTTTTT
TRBJ1-5	TRBV5-1	-	-	CASSLEGGQPQHF	TGCGCCAGCAGCTTGGAGGGGGGGCAGCCCCAGCATTTT
TRBJ1-2	TRBV30	-	-	CASKGEGIHGYTF	TGTGCCTCGAAAGGGGAGGGAATCCATGGCTACACCTTC
TRBJ2-5	TRBV20-1	TRBD2	-	CSASSSGTSGSWTQYF	TGCAGTGCTAGTTCCTCCGGGACTAGCGGGAGTTGGACCCAGTACTTC
TRBJ2-7	TRBV7-8	TRBD1	-	CASSLGVGTGAFEQYF	TGTGCCAGCAGCTTAGGTGTCGGGACAGGGGCATTCGAGCAGTACTTC
TRBJ2-7	TRBV5-4	-	-	CASSHRGTLDEQYF	TGTGCCAGCAGTCATCGGGGGACTCTCGACGAGCAGTACTTC
TRBJ2-7	TRBV25-1	-	-	CASSAKTEPYEQYF	TGTGCCAGCAGTGCGAAGACAGAACCCTACGAGCAGTACTTC
TRBJ1-6	TRBV12-5	TRBD1	-	CASGLVMGQALHF	TGTGCTAGTGGTTTGGTAATGGGACAGGCCCTCCACTTT
TRBJ1-4	TRBV30	TRBD1	-	CAWSGDSPTNEKLFF	TGTGCCTGGAGTGGGGACAGTCCAACTAATGAAAAACTGTTTTTT
TRBJ1-5	TRBV5-6	TRBD1	-	CASSYRTGWGNQPQHF	TGTGCCAGCAGCTACCGGACAGGGTGGGGTAATCAGCCCCAGCATTTT
TRBJ1-5	TRBV4-2	-	once	CASSPNPPWVRDQPQHF	TGTGCCAGCAGCCCCAATCCCCCCTGGGTCCGCGATCAGCCCCAGCATTTT
TRBJ2-3	TRBV6-2/TRBV6-3	-	-	CASGQPPGDTQYF	TGTGCCAGCGGCCAACCCCCCGGAGATACGCAGTATTTT
TRBJ2-3	TRBV5-1	-	-	CASSLDGHGGTDTQYF	TGCGCCAGCAGCTTGGATGGGCACGGGGGCACAGATACGCAGTATTTT
TRBJ1-3	TRBV4-3	-	once	CASSQEAGPIYF	TGCGCCAGCAGCCAAGAAGCAGGGCCCATATATTTT
TRBJ2-1	TRBV6-5	-	-	CASRPGRSLGIF	TGTGCCAGCAGACCCGGACGGAGCCTAGGGATCTTC
TRBJ2-5	TRBV7-3	-	once	CASSLTGGETQYF	TGTGCCAGCAGCTTAACGGGGGGAGAGACCCAGTACTTC
TRBJ2-3	TRBV27	-	-	CASRLRDTQYF	TGTGCCAGCAGGTTAAGAGATACGCAGTATTTT
TRBJ1-4	TRBV5-6	-	-	CASSSPRSSNEKLFF	TGTGCCAGCAGCTCTCCGAGGTCCTCTAATGAAAAACTGTTTTTT
TRBJ1-2	TRBV5-1	-	-	CASSLTPAVGYTF	TGCGCCAGCAGCTTGACCCCCGCAGTTGGCTACACCTTC
TRBJ1-6	TRBV27	TRBD1	-	CASSAGQAIWSPLHF	TGTGCCAGCAGTGCGGGACAGGCAATTTGGTCACCCCTCCACTTT
TRBJ2-7	TRBV7-2	TRBD1	-	CASSFDRVTSLYEQYF	TGTGCCAGCAGCTTTGACAGGGTTACCTCCCTCTACGAGCAGTACTTC
TRBJ2-3	TRBV6-6	TRBD1	-	CASSQGDRVTDTQYF	TGTGCCAGCAGCCAGGGGGACAGGGTCACAGATACGCAGTATTTT
TRBJ1-1	TRBV5-4	-	-	CASNPRAGQATEAFF	TGTGCCAGCAACCCCCGTGCGGGCCAGGCGACTGAAGCTTTCTTT
TRBJ1-1	TRBV18	TRBD1	once	CASSPTRGAEAFF	TGTGCCAGCTCACCCACCAGGGGGGCTGAAGCTTTCTTT
TRBJ2-4	TRBV4-1	-	-	CASSQGGLLAKNIQYF	TGCGCCAGCAGCCAGGGCGGTCTCCTAGCCAAAAACATTCAGTACTTC
TRBJ2-3	TRBV12-3/TRBV12-4	-	-	CASSSGARDTQYF	TGTGCCAGCAGTTCCGGGGCCCGGGATACGCAGTATTTT
TRBJ1-1	TRBV15	-	-	CATSTDSNTEAFF	TGTGCCACCAGCACTGACTCGAACACTGAAGCTTTCTTT
TRBJ2-7	TRBV9	-	-	CASTRGGLSGEQYF	TGTGCCAGCACCAGGGGGGGGCTCTCAGGCGAGCAGTACTTC
TRBJ2-6	TRBV5-1	-	-	CASSLVINSGANVLTF	TGCGCCAGCAGCTTGGTAATTAACTCTGGGGCCAACGTCCTGACTTTC